This T cell receptor beta chain was obtained from a study of T cell changes during pregnancy in multiple sclerosis. V shed 4 bases and J 8 bases; nucleotides not matched to a gene: 14. The CDR3 sequence is 16 residues long. Germline loops: CDR1 LGHNA, CDR2 YSLEER. The repertoire was sequenced with immunoSEQ multiplex PCR; TCRdb's copy has only in-frame clones and lacks some. The sample yields more than 15,000 clones, almost 85% seen once. This TCR came from a female donor in good health, enrolled as a control in a pregnancy study. The chain has TRBV4-3 and TRBJ2-1; TRBD1 aligns across 7 bases. The sequences come from CD8+ T cells from peripheral blood mononuclear cells, collected in the second trimester of pregnancy. CDR3 residues: CASSLEPGTEGYEQFF. CDR3 coding DNA: TGCGCCAGCAGCCTAGAGCCCGGGACAGAAGGGTATGAGCAGTTCTTC.